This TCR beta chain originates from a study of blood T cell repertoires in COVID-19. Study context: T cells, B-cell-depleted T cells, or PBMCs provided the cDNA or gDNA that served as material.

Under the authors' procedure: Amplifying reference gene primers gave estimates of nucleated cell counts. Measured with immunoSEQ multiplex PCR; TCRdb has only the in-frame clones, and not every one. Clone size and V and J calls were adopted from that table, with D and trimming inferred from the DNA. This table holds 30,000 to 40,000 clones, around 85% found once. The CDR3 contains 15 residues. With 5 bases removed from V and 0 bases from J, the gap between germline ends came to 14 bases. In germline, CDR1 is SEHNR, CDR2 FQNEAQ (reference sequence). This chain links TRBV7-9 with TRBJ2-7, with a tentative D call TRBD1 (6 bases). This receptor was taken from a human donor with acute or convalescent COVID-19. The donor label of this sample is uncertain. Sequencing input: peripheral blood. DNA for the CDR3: TGTGCCAGCAGCCGAACCGGGACAACCTCCTACGAGCAGTACTTC. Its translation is CASSRTGTTSYEQYF.